The entry below describes one T cell receptor (beta chain). Other DNA sequences of this sample code for an identical CDR3. The data originate from a study of cytomegalovirus exposure and HLA in healthy donors. The PCR had 60 Vbeta and 13 Jbeta primers. Profiling relied on immunoSEQ multiplex PCR, and the TCRdb table lists in-frame clones only, not all of them. The data contain approximately 150,000 clones, roughly 81% of them seen just once; the ten biggest clones take up about 2.4%. This TCR derives from a man aged 25 to 40 in good health and CMV-seropositive. Sequencing input: PBMCs.

The DNA for the CDR3 is TGTGCCAGCTCACCAACCGGGGGCACAGATACGCAGTATTTT. Its translation is CASSPTGGTDTQYF. This sequence joins TRBV18 and TRBJ2-3, with TRBD2 as a possible D gene (5 bases). The CDR3 runs to 14 residues. The V end was cut by 2 bases, the J end by 1 base, with 7 bases between. Germline-derived CDR1 and CDR2 are KGHSH and LQKENI.